The TCR beta chain described here comes from a study of blood T cells in healthy people across ages. With a J-beta primer mix and a sample-barcoded 5' primer, a second PCR ran about 7 to 12 cycles. MiXCR, run by TCRdb on the 5' RACE reads, gives a single entry per CDR3 protein. The sample holds approximately 290,000 distinct CDR3 sequences, roughly 29% seen once. The germline V gene has CDR1 SGHAT and CDR2 FQNNGV. Trimming took off 5 bases at V and 2 bases at J, with 12 bases between the two ends. The CDR3 has 14 amino acids. This chain links TRBV11-2 with TRBJ2-5, with D unclear. Sequenced: blood. The sequence was collected from a woman aged 70-85 years in good health. The CDR3 here is CASSRAGRQETQYF. The CDR3 DNA sequence: TGTGCCAGCAGCCGCGCAGGACGGCAAGAGACCCAGTACTTC.